Each of the 12 T cell receptor beta chains below was sequenced from the same sample in a study of shared clonotypes between healthy human individuals. Assay used: immunoSEQ multiplex PCR; TCRdb lists only in-frame clones, some missing. The table records some 480,000 clones, 79% of them present only once. Sequencing input: PBMCs. The receptors originated from a woman between 40 and 50 years old in good health. Some clones in this sample may be carry-over from other donors' samples.

V gene TRBV2 combines with J gene TRBJ2-5; no firm D call. CDR3 size: 12 residues. CDR1 is SNHLY and CDR2 is FYNNEI in the germline V gene. Trimming removed 4 bases at V and 4 bases at J, with 7 bases between. The CDR3 region has the DNA TGTGCCAGCAGTGGGGCGTCAGAGACCCAGTACTTC. Encoded protein: CASSGASETQYF.

The V call is TRBV18, the J call TRBJ2-1; TRBD2 matches 12 bases. CDR1 and CDR2 from the germline V gene are KGHSH and LQKENI. There are 16 residues in the CDR3. Trimming took 0 bases from V and 4 from J; bases not matched to a gene: 1. CDR3 nucleotide sequence: TGTGCCAGCTCACCACCCCTAGCGGGAGGGTACAATGAGCAGTTCTTC. As protein: CASSPPLAGGYNEQFF. Variable domain in full (rest from reference TRBV18 and TRBJ2-1): NAGVMQNPRHLVRRRGQEARLRCSPMKGHSHVYWYRQLPEEGLKFMVYLQKENIIDESGMPKERFSAEFPKEGPSILRIQQVVRGDSAAYFCASSPPLAGGYNEQFFGPGTRLTVL.

The V call is TRBV11-2, the J call TRBJ2-3; D unresolved. The ends were cut back, 0 bases at V and 4 bases at J, with 5 bases in the middle. This CDR3 has 13 residues. Germline V gene sequence: CDR1 SGHAT, CDR2 FQNNGV. The CDR3: CASSLDLPDTQYF. Written as DNA, the CDR3 is TGTGCCAGCAGCTTAGATCTCCCAGATACGCAGTATTTT.

This clone was observed a few times. The genes are TRBV27 and TRBJ1-1, with 8 bases aligning to TRBD1. With 6 bases clipped from V and 11 bases from J, the junction kept 17 bases outside the gene matches. This CDR3 is built from 15 residues. CDR1 and CDR2 (germline): MNHEY, SMNVEV (reference sequence). DNA of the CDR3: TGTGCCAGCAGCACGATGAGTCAGGGGGCCCTGACGGCTTTCTTT. The encoded protein is CASSTMSQGALTAFF.

The gene calls are TRBV5-4 and TRBJ2-5; the match to TRBD1 covers 9 bases. This CDR3 spans 16 amino acids. CDR1 SGHNT and CDR2 YYREEE come from the germline V gene (reference sequence). V shed 0 bases and J 1 base; nucleotides not matched to a gene: 4. The CDR3 region has the DNA TGTGCCAGCAGCTTGGGGGGGACAGGGCGCCAAGAGACCCAGTACTTC. Translating gives CASSLGGTGRQETQYF. Filled out from reference TRBV5-4 and TRBJ2-5, the complete variable domain reads ETGVTQSPTHLIKTRGQQVTLRCSSQSGHNTVSWYQQALGQGPQFIFQYYREEENGRGNFPPRFSGLQFPNYSSELNVNALELDDSALYLCASSLGGTGRQETQYFGPGTRLLVL.

The chain links TRBV6-1 to TRBJ2-2; a possible D gene is TRBD2 (5 bases). V lost 3 bases and J lost 6, with 11 bases in between. Germline CDR1 reads MNHNS; CDR2 reads SASEGT. There are 14 residues in the CDR3. Written as DNA, the CDR3 is TGTGCCAGCAGTGAGGCAGGAGGTCCCGGGGAGCTGTTTTTT. Its translation is CASSEAGGPGELFF.

V is TRBV6-6 and J is TRBJ1-2, with 8 bases lining up with TRBD1. V shed 6 bases, J shed 2 bases, and the junction held 2 bases outside the gene matches. Germline CDR1 and CDR2: MNHNY and SVGAGI (reference sequence). The CDR3 is 13 amino acids. The CDR3 coding sequence is TGTGCCAGCAGACAGGGGGACAACTATGGCTACACCTTC. Translation: CASRQGDNYGYTF.

The chain combines TRBV7-9 with TRBJ2-2; D is undetermined. The CDR3 spans 16 residues. Trimming took 6 bases from V and 9 from J, leaving 23 bases between them. In germline, CDR1 is SEHNR, CDR2 FQNEAQ (reference sequence). The CDR3 DNA is TGTGCCAGCAGTTCCGACACGACGGAACGATACCGGGAGCTGTTTTTT. It codes for CASSSDTTERYRELFF.

CDR3 coding DNA: TGCAGCGCCCGGAGGGGCAATGAGCAGTTCTTC. Protein product: CSARRGNEQFF. This chain connects TRBV29-1 to TRBJ2-1, with TRBD2 as a possible D gene (6 bases). V lost 7 bases, J lost 6 bases, and 10 bases lay in between. This CDR3 spans 11 amino acids. Germline CDR1 and CDR2: SQVTM and ANQGSEA.

Comment on this clone: A junction end diverges from the germline sequence, so it may reflect a read error. The chain couples TRBV7-8 to TRBJ2-7; 12 bases match TRBD1. CDR1 and CDR2 (germline): SGHVS, FQNEAQ. The length of the CDR3 is 14 residues. The CDR3 here is CASSRGQGAGEQYF. The CDR3 DNA reads as TGCGCCAGCAGCCGGGGACAGGGGGCAGGCGAGCAGTACTTC.

The chain joins TRBV5-4 to TRBJ2-1, with TRBD2 matching 8 bases. Trimming cost V 4 bases and J 3 bases; bases outside gene matches: 6. Germline lookup yields CDR1 SGHNT and CDR2 YYREEE (reference sequence). This CDR3 contains 15 residues. The DNA for the CDR3 is TGTGCCAGCAGCCCCCCCAGCGGGGGCTACAATGAGCAGTTCTTC. Protein: CASSPPSGGYNEQFF.

The gene calls are TRBV19 and TRBJ2-1, with TRBD2 matching over 12 bases. The CDR3 spans 16 residues. J lost 0 bases, V lost 7 bases, and 4 bases had no gene match. CDR1 is LNHDA and CDR2 is SQIVND in the germline V gene (reference sequence). The chain's CDR3 is CASNPSGRASYNEQFF. The CDR3 DNA reads as TGTGCCAGTAACCCTAGCGGGAGGGCCTCCTACAATGAGCAGTTCTTC.